This T cell receptor beta chain comes out of a study of blood T cell repertoires in COVID-19. Across the study: Sites across the United States, Italy and Spain contributed samples from acute and convalescent COVID-19. Nucleic acid was either cDNA or gDNA, and it came from T cells, B-cell-depleted T cells, or PBMCs.

Profiling relied on immunoSEQ multiplex PCR, and the TCRdb table lists in-frame clones only, not all of them. Of fewer than 450,000 clones in the sample, around 90% are singletons; the top ten hold roughly 3%. Germline lookup yields CDR1 MNHEY and CDR2 SVGAGI. The CDR3 totals 15 residues. The ends were cut back, 6 bases at V and 5 bases at J, with 19 bases in the middle. This receptor was taken from a woman aged 18-29 years who had recovered from COVID-19. The V gene is TRBV6-5, the J gene TRBJ1-2, with no clear D. The sequenced sample consisted of peripheral blood. The CDR3 DNA reads TGTGCCAGCAGCACCACTGGTCTCGGGAAGTATGGCTACACCTTC. Protein: CASSTTGLGKYGYTF.